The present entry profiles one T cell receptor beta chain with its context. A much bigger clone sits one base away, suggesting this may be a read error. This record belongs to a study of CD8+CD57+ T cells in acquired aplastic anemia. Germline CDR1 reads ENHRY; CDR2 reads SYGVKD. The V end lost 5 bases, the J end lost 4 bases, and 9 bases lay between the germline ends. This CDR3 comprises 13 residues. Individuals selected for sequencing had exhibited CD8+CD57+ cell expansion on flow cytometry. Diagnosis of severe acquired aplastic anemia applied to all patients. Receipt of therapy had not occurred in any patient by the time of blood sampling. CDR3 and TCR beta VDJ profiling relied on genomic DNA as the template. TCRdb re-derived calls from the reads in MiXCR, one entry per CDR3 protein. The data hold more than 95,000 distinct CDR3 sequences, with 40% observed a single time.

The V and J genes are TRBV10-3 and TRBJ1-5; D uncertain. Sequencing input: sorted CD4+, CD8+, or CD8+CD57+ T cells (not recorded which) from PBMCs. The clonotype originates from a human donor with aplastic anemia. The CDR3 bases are TGTGCCATCAGTTACTTCCTAAATCAGCCCCAGCATTTT. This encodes CAISYFLNQPQHF.